These T cell receptor beta chains were read from a single sample in a study of cytomegalovirus exposure and HLA in healthy donors. Here immunoSEQ multiplex PCR was the method, and the copy in TCRdb shows in-frame clones only, minus some. The table lists about 140,000 clones, roughly 90% of them singletons. Sequencing input: PBMCs. The receptors come from a young man in good health and CMV-seronegative. The conserved cysteine and the conserved F or W are not part of the CDR3 here.

v_gene,CDR3aa
TRBV29-1,SALGPAKNRRTGSGYT
TRBV10-3,AISDGLAGGPDTQY
TRBV15,ATSRDFRTF
TRBV7-3,ASSLGRGGTDTQY
TRBV4-1,ASSHPGTTKNIQY
TRBV5-6,ASSSNRGRYTGELF
TRBV7-2,ASSWDRGSYEQY
TRBV9,ASSVTGREQY
TRBV19,ASSIVHGTGWTQY
TRBV6-1,ASSEAPGDRNSPLH